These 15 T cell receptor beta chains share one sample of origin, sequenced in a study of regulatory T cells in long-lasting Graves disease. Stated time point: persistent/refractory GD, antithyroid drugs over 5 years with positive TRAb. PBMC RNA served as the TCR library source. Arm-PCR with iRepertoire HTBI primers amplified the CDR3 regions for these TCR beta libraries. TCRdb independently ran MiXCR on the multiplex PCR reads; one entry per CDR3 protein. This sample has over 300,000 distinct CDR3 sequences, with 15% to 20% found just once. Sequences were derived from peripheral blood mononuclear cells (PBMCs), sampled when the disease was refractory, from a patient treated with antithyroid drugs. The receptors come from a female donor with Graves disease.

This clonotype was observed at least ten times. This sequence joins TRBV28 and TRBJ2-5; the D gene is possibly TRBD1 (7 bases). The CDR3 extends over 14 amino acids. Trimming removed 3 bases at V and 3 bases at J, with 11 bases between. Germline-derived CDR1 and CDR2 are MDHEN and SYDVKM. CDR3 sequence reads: CASSFGGTEETQYF. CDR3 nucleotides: TGTGCCAGCAGTTTTGGGGGGACAGAAGAGACCCAGTACTTC.

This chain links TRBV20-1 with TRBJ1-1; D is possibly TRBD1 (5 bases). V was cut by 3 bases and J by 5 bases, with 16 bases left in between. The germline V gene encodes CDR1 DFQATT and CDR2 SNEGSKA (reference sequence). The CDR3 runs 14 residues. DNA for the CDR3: TGCAGTGCTAGGGCCGACGGACGGGGGACTGAAGCTTTCTTT. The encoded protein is CSARADGRGTEAFF.

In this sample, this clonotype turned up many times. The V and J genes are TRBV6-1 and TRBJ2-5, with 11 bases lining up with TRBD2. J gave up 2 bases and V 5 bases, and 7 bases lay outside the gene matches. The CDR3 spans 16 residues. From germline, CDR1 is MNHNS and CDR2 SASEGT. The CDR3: CASSPLAGGNQETQYF. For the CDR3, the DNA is TGTGCCAGCAGTCCCTTAGCGGGGGGGAATCAAGAGACCCAGTACTTC.

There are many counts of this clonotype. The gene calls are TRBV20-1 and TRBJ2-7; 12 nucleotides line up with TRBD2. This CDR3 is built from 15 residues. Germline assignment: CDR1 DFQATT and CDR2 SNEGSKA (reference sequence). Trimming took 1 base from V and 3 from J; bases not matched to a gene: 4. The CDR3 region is CSARGLAGVDYEQYF. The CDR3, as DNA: TGCAGTGCTAGAGGACTAGCGGGGGTAGACTACGAGCAGTACTTC.

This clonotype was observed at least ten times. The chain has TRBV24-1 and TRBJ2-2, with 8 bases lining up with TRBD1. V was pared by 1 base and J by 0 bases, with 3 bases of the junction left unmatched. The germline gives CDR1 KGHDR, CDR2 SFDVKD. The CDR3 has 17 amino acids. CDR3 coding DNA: TGTGCCACCAGTGATTTCCCAGGGGGCACGAACACCGGGGAGCTGTTTTTT. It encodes CATSDFPGGTNTGELFF.

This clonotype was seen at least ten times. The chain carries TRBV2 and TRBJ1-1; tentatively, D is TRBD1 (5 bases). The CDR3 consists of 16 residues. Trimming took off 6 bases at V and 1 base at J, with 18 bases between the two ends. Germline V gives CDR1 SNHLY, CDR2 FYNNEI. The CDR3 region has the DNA TGTGCCAGCAGCTTCACGGGGGGACGGAGGAACACTGAAGCTTTCTTT. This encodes CASSFTGGRRNTEAFF.

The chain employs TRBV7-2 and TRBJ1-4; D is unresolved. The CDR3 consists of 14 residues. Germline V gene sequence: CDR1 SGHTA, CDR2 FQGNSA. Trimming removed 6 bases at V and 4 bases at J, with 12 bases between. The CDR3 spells CASRTGGHNEKLFF. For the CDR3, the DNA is TGTGCCAGCAGAACCGGAGGGCATAATGAAAAACTGTTTTTT.

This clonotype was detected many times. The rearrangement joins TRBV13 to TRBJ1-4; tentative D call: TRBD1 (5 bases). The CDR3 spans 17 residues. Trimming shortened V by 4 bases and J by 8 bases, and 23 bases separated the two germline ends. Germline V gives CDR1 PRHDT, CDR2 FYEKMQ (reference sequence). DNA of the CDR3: TGTGCCAGCAGCTCATTTTCCGGCACAGGAGAATGGGAAAAACTGTTTTTT. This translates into CASSSFSGTGEWEKLFF.

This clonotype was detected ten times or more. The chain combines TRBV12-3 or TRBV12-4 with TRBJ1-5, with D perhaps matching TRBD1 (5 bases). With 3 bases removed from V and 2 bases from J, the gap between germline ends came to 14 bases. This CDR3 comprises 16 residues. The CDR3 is CASSFGGGRGNQPQHF. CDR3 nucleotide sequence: TGTGCCAGCAGTTTTGGCGGGGGTCGGGGCAATCAGCCCCAGCATTTT.

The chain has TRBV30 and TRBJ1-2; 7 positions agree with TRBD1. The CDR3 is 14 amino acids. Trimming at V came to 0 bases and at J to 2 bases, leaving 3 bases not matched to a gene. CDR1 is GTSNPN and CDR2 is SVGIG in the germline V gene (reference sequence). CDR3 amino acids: CAWSVQGQNYGYTF. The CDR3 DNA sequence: TGTGCCTGGAGTGTACAGGGACAGAACTATGGCTACACCTTC.

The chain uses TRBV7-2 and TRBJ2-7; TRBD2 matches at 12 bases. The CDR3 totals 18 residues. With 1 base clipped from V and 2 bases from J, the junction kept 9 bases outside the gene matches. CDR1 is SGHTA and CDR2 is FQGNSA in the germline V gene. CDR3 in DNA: TGTGCCAGCAGCTTAGAGGAAAGGTCTAGCGGGAGGGCCTACGAGCAGTACTTC. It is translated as CASSLEERSSGRAYEQYF.

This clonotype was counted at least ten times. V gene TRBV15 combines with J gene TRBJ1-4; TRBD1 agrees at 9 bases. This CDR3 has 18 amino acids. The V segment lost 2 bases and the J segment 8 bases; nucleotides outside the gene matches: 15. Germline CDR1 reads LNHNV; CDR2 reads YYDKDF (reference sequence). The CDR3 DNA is TGTGCCACCAGCAGAAGTCCAATGTGGTGGGACAGGGAGGAAAAACTGTTTTTT. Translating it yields CATSRSPMWWDREEKLFF. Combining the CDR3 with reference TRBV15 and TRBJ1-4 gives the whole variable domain DAMVIQNPRYQVTQFGKPVTLSCSQTLNHNVMYWYQQKSSQAPKLLFHYYDKDFNNEADTPDNFQSRRPNTSFCFLDIRSPGLGDTAMYLCATSRSPMWWDREEKLFFGSGTQLSVL.

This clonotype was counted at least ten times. Written as DNA, the CDR3 is TGTGCCAGCACTCCGGGACTAGGGGCCTACGAGCAGTACTTC. This translates into CASTPGLGAYEQYF. This chain links TRBV5-6 with TRBJ2-7; 8 nucleotides align to TRBD2. Germline-derived CDR1 and CDR2 are SGHDT and YYEEEE. There are 14 residues in the CDR3. Unmatched junction bases numbered 7, after V lost 6 bases and J lost 2 bases.

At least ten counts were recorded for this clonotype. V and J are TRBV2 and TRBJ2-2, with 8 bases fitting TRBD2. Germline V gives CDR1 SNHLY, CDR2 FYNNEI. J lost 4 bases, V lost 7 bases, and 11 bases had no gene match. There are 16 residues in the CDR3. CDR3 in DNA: TGTGCCAGCAACGTCCACGGGGGGGCGGGCACCGGGGAGCTGTTTTTT. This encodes CASNVHGGAGTGELFF.

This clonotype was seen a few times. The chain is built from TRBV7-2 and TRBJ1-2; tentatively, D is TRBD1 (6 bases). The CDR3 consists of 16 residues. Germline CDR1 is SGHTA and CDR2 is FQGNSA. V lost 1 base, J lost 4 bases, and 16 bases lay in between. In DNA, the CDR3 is TGTGCCAGCAGCTTAGGGGGGGCAGGGCAACTCTATGGCTACACCTTC. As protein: CASSLGGAGQLYGYTF.